A single T cell receptor beta chain is shown here with its context. Clones were sequenced by immunoSEQ multiplex PCR, and TCRdb holds only the in-frame ones, with some missing. The repertoire includes roughly 200,000 clones, 86% of them detected once, and 4.5% to 7% sits in the top ten. The data belong to a study of blood T cell repertoires in COVID-19. The wider study: In each case, the material was cDNA or gDNA derived from T cells, B-cell-depleted T cells, or PBMCs.

This CDR3 comprises 11 residues. The V end was cut by 8 bases, the J end by 10 bases, with 12 bases between. The chain carries TRBV12-3 or TRBV12-4 and TRBJ2-1; maybe TRBD2 (6 bases). This clonotype was obtained from a man aged 35 to 55 with acute COVID-19. Material: PBMCs or T cells enriched from blood (not recorded which). CDR3 sequence reads: CASEEGEEQFF. The CDR3 region has the DNA TGTGCCAGCGAGGAGGGCGAGGAGCAGTTCTTC.